This TCR beta chain was sequenced in a study of cytomegalovirus exposure and HLA in healthy donors. Broader study findings: Researchers reported in a later analysis that a missense DCLRE1C variant was tied to TCR beta V- and J-gene trimming. Some public TCRs appeared in many individuals, while most sequences were rare. Solely CMV serostatus was available to characterize immune exposure. According to an earlier analysis, most TCR beta V segments yielded productive rearrangements about 90% or about 30% of the time.

The germline V gene has CDR1 MDHEN and CDR2 SYDVKM. The J segment lost 4 bases and the V segment lost 3 bases, leaving 4 bases of the junction unmatched. The CDR3 runs 14 residues. Concerning this clone: The antigen is undetermined.

The primer mix had 60 Vbeta and 13 Jbeta primers. Sequenced by immunoSEQ multiplex PCR; TCRdb stores in-frame clones only, minus some. The data show approximately 170,000 clones, about 80% seen once. This sequence joins TRBV28 and TRBJ2-3; 7 bases agree with TRBD1. The sequencing input was PBMCs. The receptor was derived from a woman aged 45-60 years in good health and CMV-seronegative. CDR3: CASSFFQGADTQYF. The DNA of the CDR3 is TGTGCCAGCAGTTTCTTCCAGGGGGCAGATACGCAGTATTTT.